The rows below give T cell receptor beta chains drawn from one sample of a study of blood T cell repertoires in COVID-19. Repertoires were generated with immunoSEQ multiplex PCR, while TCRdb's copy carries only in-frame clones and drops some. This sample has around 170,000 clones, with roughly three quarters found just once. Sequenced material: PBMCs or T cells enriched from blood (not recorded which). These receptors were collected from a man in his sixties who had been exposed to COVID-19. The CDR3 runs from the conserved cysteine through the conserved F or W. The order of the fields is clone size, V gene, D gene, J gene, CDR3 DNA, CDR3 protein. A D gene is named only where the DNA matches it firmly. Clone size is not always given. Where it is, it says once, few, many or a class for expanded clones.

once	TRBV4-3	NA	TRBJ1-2	TGCGCCAGCAGCCAAGATTTGGGCGCTTCTAACTATGGCTACACCTTC	CASSQDLGASNYGYTF
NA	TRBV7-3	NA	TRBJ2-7	TGTGCCAGCAGCTTAATGGGGCCGAGGGGGGAGCAGTACTTC	CASSLMGPRGEQYF
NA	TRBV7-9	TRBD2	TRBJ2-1	TGTGCCAGCATTAAGCGGGGGGCCGGACTCGGGGAGCAGTTCTTC	CASIKRGAGLGEQFF
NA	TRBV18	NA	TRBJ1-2	TGTGCCAGCTCACCGGCAGGGAGGTATGGCTACACCTTC	CASSPAGRYGYTF
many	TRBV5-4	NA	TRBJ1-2	TGTGCCAGCAGCCCAAGACCCGAGGACTATGGCTACACCTTC	CASSPRPEDYGYTF
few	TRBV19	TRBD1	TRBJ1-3	TGTGCCAGTAGTACTATAACAGGGGCGGCTGGAAACACCATATATTTT	CASSTITGAAGNTIYF
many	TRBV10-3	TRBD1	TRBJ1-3	TGTGCCATCAGTGAGGGGACAGCGAACTCTGGAAACACCATATATTTT	CAISEGTANSGNTIYF
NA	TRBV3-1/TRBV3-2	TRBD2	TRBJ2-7	TGTGCCAGCAGCCAAGGACCAGCGGGAGTTCACGAGCAGTACTTC	CASSQGPAGVHEQYF
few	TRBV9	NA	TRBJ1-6	TGTGCCAGCAGCGCCGGGATCCGAGGTTCACCCCTCCACTTT	CASSAGIRGSPLHF
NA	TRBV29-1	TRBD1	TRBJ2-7	TGCAGCCCCCCCCCGGCCGGGACAGGGGACAACGAGCAGTACTTC	CSPPPAGTGDNEQYF
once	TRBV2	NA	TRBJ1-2	TGTGCCAGCAGTGAGAACAGGGCTGGCTACACCTTC	CASSENRAGYTF
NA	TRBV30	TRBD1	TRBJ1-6	TGTGCCTGGAGTGTAGCGACAGGGAATTCACCCCTCCACTTT	CAWSVATGNSPLHF
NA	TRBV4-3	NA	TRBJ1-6	TGCGCCAGCAGCCAAGAGACGGGGGGTTCACCCCTCCACTTT	CASSQETGGSPLHF
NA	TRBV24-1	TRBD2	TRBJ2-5	TGTGCCACCCGGTTCGGGGGGGAAGAGACCCAGTACTTC	CATRFGGEETQYF
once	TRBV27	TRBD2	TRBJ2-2	TGTGCCAGCAGTTTATCGGGACTAGCGGGAGGGGCCGGGGAGCTGTTTTTT	CASSLSGLAGGAGELFF
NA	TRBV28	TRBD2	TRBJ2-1	TGTGCCAGCAGTCTACTAGCGGGAGCGGGCAATGAGCAGTTCTTC	CASSLLAGAGNEQFF
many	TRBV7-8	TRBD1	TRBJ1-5	TGTGCCAGCAGCTTAGCTAGGACAGGGTCTGGCAATCAGCCCCAGCATTTT	CASSLARTGSGNQPQHF
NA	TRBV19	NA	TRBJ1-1	TGTCTAGGGGGTTTCATGAACACTGAAGCTTTCTTT	CLGGFMNTEAFF
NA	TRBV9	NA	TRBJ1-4	TGTGCCAGCAGCATACAGGGAACTAATGAAAAACTGTTTTTT	CASSIQGTNEKLFF
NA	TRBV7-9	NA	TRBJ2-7	TGTGCCAGCAGCTTAGCCGGTCCTAGCTCCTACGAGCAGTACTTC	CASSLAGPSSYEQYF
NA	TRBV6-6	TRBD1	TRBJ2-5	TGTGCCAGCAGTAGATCCGACAGGGGGGACCATACTAAACCTCAAGAGACCCAGTACTTC	CASSRSDRGDHTKPQETQYF
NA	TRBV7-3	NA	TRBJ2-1	TGTGCCAGCAGCCTCGAAGCGGGTATCCACAATGAGCAGTTCTTC	CASSLEAGIHNEQFF
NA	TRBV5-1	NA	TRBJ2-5	TGCGCCAGCACCCTGACGGGGGTGAACCAAGAGACCCAGTACTTC	CASTLTGVNQETQYF
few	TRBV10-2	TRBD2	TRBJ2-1	TGCGCCAGCAGGGGGACTAGCGGGAGGCTCGGGGGATACAATGAGCAGTTCTTC	CASRGTSGRLGGYNEQFF
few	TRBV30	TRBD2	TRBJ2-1	TGTGCCTGGAGTGTATTGGGGAAGTGGGGGGGTAATGAGCAGTTCTTC	CAWSVLGKWGGNEQFF
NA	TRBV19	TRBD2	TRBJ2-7	TGTGCCAGTAGTATAGAGGTGACTAGCGCCCACTCCTACGAGCAGTACTTC	CASSIEVTSAHSYEQYF
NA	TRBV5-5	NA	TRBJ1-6	TGTGCCAGCAGCTTGGCAACGGGAAAGGATTCACCCCTCCACTTT	CASSLATGKDSPLHF
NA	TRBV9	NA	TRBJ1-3	TGTGCCAGCACCACAGGCCCTGGAAACACCATATATTTT	CASTTGPGNTIYF
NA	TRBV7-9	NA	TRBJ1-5	TGTGCCAGCAGCCTACTTGGGGGCAGCGGCAATCAGCCCCAGCATTTT	CASSLLGGSGNQPQHF
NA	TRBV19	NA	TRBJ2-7	TGTGCCAGTAGTATAGAGCACAGATTCTACGAGCAGTACTTC	CASSIEHRFYEQYF
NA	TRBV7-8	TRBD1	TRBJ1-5	TGTGCCAGCAGCTTAGAGTTGTGGGGACAGGGGAGAAGCAATCAGCCCCAGCATTTT	CASSLELWGQGRSNQPQHF
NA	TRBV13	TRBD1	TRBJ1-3	TGTGCCAGCAGACGGACAGGGGTTGGGGGAAACACCATATATTTT	CASRRTGVGGNTIYF
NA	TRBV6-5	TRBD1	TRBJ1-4	TGTGCCAGCAGAAGGGACAGGGGTTATGAAAAACTGTTTTTT	CASRRDRGYEKLFF
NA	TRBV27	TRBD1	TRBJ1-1	TGTGCCAGCAGCATGAGAACAGGGGGCTGGGAGGGAACTGAAGCTTTCTTT	CASSMRTGGWEGTEAFF
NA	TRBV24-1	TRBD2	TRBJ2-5	TGTGCCACCAGTGGTACTAGCGGGAAGGCGGGTCAAGAGACCCAGTACTTC	CATSGTSGKAGQETQYF
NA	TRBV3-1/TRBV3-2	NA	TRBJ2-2	TGTGCCAGCAGCCCTCACCTAGGGGGAGCCACCGGGGAGCTGTTTTTT	CASSPHLGGATGELFF
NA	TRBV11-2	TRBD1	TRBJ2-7	TGTGCCAGCAGCTTATGGGGGACAGGGGCACACGAGCAGTACTTC	CASSLWGTGAHEQYF
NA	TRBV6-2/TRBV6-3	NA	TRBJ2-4	TGTGCCAGCAGTTACGTCCAGCGATCCAAAAACATTCAGTACTTC	CASSYVQRSKNIQYF
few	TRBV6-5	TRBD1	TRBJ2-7	TGTGCCAGCAACGGACAGGGCTACGAGCAGTACTTC	CASNGQGYEQYF
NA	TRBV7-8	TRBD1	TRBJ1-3	TGTGCCAGCAGTACGGGACAGGGGTTTTCTGGAAACACCATATATTTT	CASSTGQGFSGNTIYF
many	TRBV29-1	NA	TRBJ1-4	TGCAGCGTTTCCGATGAAAAACTGTTTTTT	CSVSDEKLFF
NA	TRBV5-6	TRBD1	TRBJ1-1	TGTGCCAGCAGCTACAGGGGGCCGAACACTGAAGCTTTCTTT	CASSYRGPNTEAFF
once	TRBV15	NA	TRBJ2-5	TGTGCCACCACCAGACTCGGTCGTCAAGAGACCCAGTACTTC	CATTRLGRQETQYF
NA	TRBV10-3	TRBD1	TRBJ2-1	TGTGCCATCAGGGGGACAGGGGGGGACGATGAGCAGTTCTTC	CAIRGTGGDDEQFF
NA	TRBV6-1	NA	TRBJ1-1	TGTGCCAGCAGTGAAGGGGAGGGCCCGAACACTGAAGCTTTCTTT	CASSEGEGPNTEAFF
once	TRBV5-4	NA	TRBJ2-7	TGTGCCAGCAGCTGGGGCCCCAGGAACGGTGGGGACGAGCAGTACTTC	CASSWGPRNGGDEQYF
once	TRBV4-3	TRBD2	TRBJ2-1	TGCGCCAGCAGCCAGGAGACCGGGAGGGCCTACAATGAGCAGTTCTTC	CASSQETGRAYNEQFF
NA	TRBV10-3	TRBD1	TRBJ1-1	TGTGCCATCAGTGGTGGGACAGGGGGAGCTTTCTTT	CAISGGTGGAFF